The 7 T cell receptor beta chains given below trace back to one sample, sequenced in a study of monozygotic twins with inflammatory bowel disease. TCRdb re-called the 5' RACE reads and shows each CDR3 protein once, DNA omitted. The table for this sample gives about 380,000 distinct CDR3 sequences. Sequenced material: blood. The receptors originated from a human donor with ulcerative colitis or Crohn's disease, or a healthy co-twin of an affected twin (not recorded which).

The chain carries TRBV15 and TRBJ2-2; with no DNA, the TCRdb D assignment of TRBD1 cannot be verified. CDR1 and CDR2 (germline): LNHNV, YYDKDF (reference sequence). The CDR3 consists of 14 residues. This chain's CDR3 is CATSRTGLAGELFF.

The chain carries TRBV7-2 and TRBJ1-4; lacking DNA, the TRBD1 call made by TCRdb goes unchecked. The CDR3 has 15 amino acids. The germline V gene has CDR1 SGHTA and CDR2 FQGNSA. The CDR3 spells CASSPGRLINEKLFF. Using reference TRBV7-2 and TRBJ1-4 for the parts outside the CDR3, the full variable domain is GAGVSQSPSNKVTEKGKDVELRCDPISGHTALYWYRQSLGQGLEFLIYFQGNSAPDKSGLPSDRFSAERTGGSVSTLTIQRTQQEDSAVYLCASSPGRLINEKLFFGSGTQLSVL.

The chain links TRBV15 to TRBJ2-4; TCRdb gives TRBD1 as the D gene, but with no DNA this cannot be confirmed. Germline assignment: CDR1 LNHNV and CDR2 YYDKDF (reference sequence). The CDR3 consists of 16 residues. The CDR3 here is CATSDYWGQGKNIQYF.

The V gene is TRBV4-3, the J gene TRBJ2-3; absent DNA, TCRdb's TRBD2 call cannot be checked. The CDR3 spans 17 residues. CDR1 LGHNA and CDR2 YSLEER come from the germline V gene. CDR3 protein: CASSQLLAGALTDTQYF.

The chain uses TRBV5-1 and TRBJ2-4; TCRdb's D call, TRBD2, is unchecked because there is no DNA. Germline V gene data show CDR1 as SGHRS and CDR2 as YFSETQ. The CDR3 spans 19 residues. CDR3 sequence: CASSFGLAGGPIAKNIQYF.

The chain combines TRBV3-1 with TRBJ1-1. The CDR3 has 14 amino acids. Germline V gene sequence: CDR1 LGHDT, CDR2 YNNKEL (reference sequence). The CDR3 protein is CASSYRVINTEAFF. Based on the CDR3 plus reference TRBV3-1 and TRBJ1-1, the full variable domain is DTAVSQTPKYLVTQMGNDKSIKCEQNLGHDTMYWYKQDSKKFLKIMFSYNNKELIINETVPNRFSPKSPDKAHLNLHINSLELGDSAVYFCASSYRVINTEAFFGQGTRLTVV.

V gene TRBV12-3 or TRBV12-4 combines with J gene TRBJ1-5. CDR3 length: 14 residues. The chain's CDR3 is CASSFGNSNQPQHF.